This T cell receptor (beta chain) was identified in a study of OX40 agonist ivuxolimab in advanced cancers. At the level of the study: The study treated patients with ivuxolimab, an agonistic anti-OX40 (CD134) antibody.

Of note for this clone: Its antigen is unknown.

Trimming cost V 4 bases and J 5 bases, with 14 bases left between them. This CDR3 comprises 14 residues. The germline V gene encodes CDR1 SGHAT and CDR2 FQNNGV. Assay: immunoSEQ multiplex PCR; the TCRdb copy retains only in-frame clones and omits some. The sample lists about 120,000 clones, 75% to 90% occurring once. Whole-study findings and limits: Dosing at 0.1 to 3.0 mg/kg was accompanied by clonal expansion of CD4+ and CD8+ blood T cells by week 6.

The chain combines TRBV11-2 with TRBJ1-2; a weak D match, TRBD1 (5 bases). The clonotype was recovered from an adult with an advanced solid tumor such as melanoma, head and neck, liver or kidney cancer. The source material was CD4+ or CD8+ T cells sorted from blood, sampled in a trial of the OX40 agonist ivuxolimab. For the CDR3, the DNA is TGTGCCAGCAGCTCCCAAGCGGGGGTTTATGGCTACACCTTC. Protein: CASSSQAGVYGYTF.